This T cell receptor beta chain came from a study of regulatory T cells in long-lasting Graves disease. Through Arm-PCR of CDR3 regions and iRepertoire HTBI primers, TCR beta libraries were built. One entry per CDR3 protein, called by TCRdb with MiXCR from the multiplex PCR reads. Counted here are approximately 350,000 distinct CDR3 sequences, 15% to 20% occurring once; the ten biggest clones make up 20% to 25%. This clonotype occurred many times. The ends were cut back, 6 bases at V and 4 bases at J, with 20 bases in the middle. CDR3 length equals 16 residues. Germline-derived CDR1 and CDR2 are SGHRS and YFSETQ. The time point here: newly diagnosed GD, antithyroid drugs for less than 3 months. After RNA was extracted from PBMCs, the TCR library was made from it. These data are also associated with another study on T cells in Graves' hyperthyroidism and ophthalmopathy.

The chain recombines TRBV5-1 with TRBJ2-1; TRBD1 is a possible D gene (5 bases). The sample consisted of peripheral blood mononuclear cells (PBMCs), taken at new diagnosis, from a patient treated with antithyroid drugs. This sequence was found in a woman aged 18-30 years with Graves disease. Here the CDR3 reads CASTYSVGAGYNEQFF. The CDR3 coding sequence is TGCGCCAGCACCTATTCGGTAGGGGCCGGATACAATGAGCAGTTCTTC.